These 26 T cell receptor beta chains were sequenced from one sample in a study of T-cell reconstitution after alpha-beta-depleted transplantation in children. TCRbeta library preparation incorporated unique molecular identifiers. TCRdb used MiXCR to reprocess the PCR reads, holding one entry per CDR3 protein. The repertoire has 440,000 or so distinct CDR3 sequences, roughly a tenth of them found once; the top ten carry approximately 5%. This sample comprised PBMCs from the stem cell graft donor, obtained from the stem cell graft. The receptors stem from a human donor who donated a stem cell graft to a child with acute myeloid leukemia.

This clonotype was seen at least ten times. This sequence joins TRBV9 and TRBJ2-3, with a tentative D call TRBD2 (5 bases). The CDR3 runs 15 residues. Trimming removed 4 bases at V and 0 bases at J, with 12 bases between. CDR1 and CDR2 from the germline V gene are SGDLS and YYNGEE. CDR3 residues: CASSPRAASTDTQYF. The DNA for the CDR3 is TGTGCCAGCAGCCCGAGAGCGGCCAGCACAGATACGCAGTATTTT.

This clonotype was recorded a few times. V is TRBV20-1 and J is TRBJ2-1, with D possibly being TRBD1 or TRBD2 (5 bases each). Per germline, CDR1 DFQATT and CDR2 SNEGSKA (reference sequence). This CDR3 comprises 16 residues. V was clipped by 0 bases and J by 4 bases, with 16 bases between them. In DNA, the CDR3 is TGCAGTGCTAGAGATGGGGACCTAAGGAGTTACAATGAGCAGTTCTTC. Protein product: CSARDGDLRSYNEQFF.

This chain joins TRBV12-3 or TRBV12-4 and TRBJ2-1; 14 nucleotides agree with TRBD2. The CDR3 runs 15 residues. V lost 5 bases to trimming and J lost 8 bases; unmatched junction nucleotides: 5. The CDR3 loop reads CASSPVGLAGDEQFF. The CDR3 nucleotides are TGTGCCAGCAGTCCCGTGGGACTAGCGGGAGATGAGCAGTTCTTC.

Many counts were recorded for this clonotype. V gene TRBV9 combines with J gene TRBJ1-3; tentative D call: TRBD1 (5 bases). Germline CDR1 is SGDLS and CDR2 is YYNGEE. The length of the CDR3 is 14 residues. V dropped 2 bases and J dropped 7 bases, with 13 bases sitting between them. The CDR3 bases are TGTGCCAGCAGCGTGGGGGACGGCCAGAACACCATATATTTT. Residues: CASSVGDGQNTIYF.

J is TRBJ2-1 and V is TRBV5-5, with D perhaps matching TRBD2 (8 bases). Deletions cut 4 bases from V and 4 bases from J, with 21 bases between. The CDR3 length is 17 residues. Germline values: CDR1 SGHKS, CDR2 YYEKEE (reference sequence). CDR3 nucleotide sequence: TGTGCCAGCAGCCCGGGGGGGGCAGGGGGAATTTACAATGAGCAGTTCTTC. Amino acid sequence: CASSPGGAGGIYNEQFF.

This clonotype has at least ten counts. The rearrangement uses TRBV19 and TRBJ2-5, with D unclear. This CDR3 is 14 amino acids long. Germline V gene data show CDR1 as LNHDA and CDR2 as SQIVND (reference sequence). V gave up 1 base and J gave up 4 bases, with 10 bases separating them. The CDR3 spells CASSIGTSRETQYF. CDR3 DNA sequence: TGTGCCAGTAGTATAGGGACCTCAAGAGAGACCCAGTACTTC.

The chain employs TRBV6-5 and TRBJ2-7; perhaps D is TRBD1 or TRBD2 (5 bases each). The CDR3 totals 17 residues. Trimming shortened V by 9 bases and J by 2 bases, and 26 bases separated the two germline ends. CDR1 MNHEY and CDR2 SVGAGI come from the germline V gene. The CDR3 loop is CASRSLWGPNFTYEQYF. The CDR3, as DNA: TGTGCCAGTCGGTCACTCTGGGGACCTAATTTTACCTACGAGCAGTACTTC.

This clonotype showed up just a few times. This chain joins TRBV12-3 or TRBV12-4 and TRBJ2-1; D might be TRBD1 (5 bases). This CDR3 is 15 amino acids long. Trimming shortened V by 4 bases and J by 1 base, and 11 bases separated the two germline ends. The CDR3 spells CASSSLRESYNEQFF. The CDR3 coding sequence is TGTGCCAGCAGTTCCCTCAGGGAATCCTACAATGAGCAGTTCTTC.

Ten or more counts support this clonotype. The V call is TRBV5-1, the J call TRBJ1-5; unclear D gene. The length of the CDR3 is 16 residues. From germline, CDR1 is SGHRS and CDR2 YFSETQ. V shed 0 bases and J shed 5 bases, with 15 bases lying between them. CDR3 sequence: CASSLGPRLTDQPQHF. The DNA for the CDR3 is TGCGCCAGCAGCTTGGGGCCGAGGTTGACGGATCAGCCCCAGCATTTT.

The chain carries TRBV7-9 and TRBJ1-2, with TRBD1 as a possible D gene (6 bases). In germline, CDR1 is SEHNR, CDR2 FQNEAQ (reference sequence). The V and J ends lost 5 bases and 0 bases respectively, with 19 bases between them. This CDR3 is built from 17 residues. The CDR3 sequence is CASSRAGALLTNYGYTF. The CDR3 bases are TGTGCCAGCAGCCGGGCGGGGGCGCTCTTAACTAACTATGGCTACACCTTC.

Only a few counts were recorded for this clonotype. The CDR3 bases are TGTGCCAGCAACGTGGGGGTATCACAACAAGAGACCCAGTACTTC. The encoded protein is CASNVGVSQQETQYF. The chain joins TRBV2 to TRBJ2-5; D possibly matches TRBD1 or TRBD2 (5 bases each). Germline V gene lookup returns CDR1 SNHLY and CDR2 FYNNEI. The CDR3 length is 15 residues. Trimming stripped 7 bases from V and 2 bases from J, with 17 bases between.

This clonotype has more than one count but fewer than ten. The chain has TRBV4-3 and TRBJ2-1; no clear D. Between the trimmed V and J ends, which lost 0 bases and 5 bases, there was a span of 5 bases. The length of the CDR3 is 13 residues. Germline V CDR1 and CDR2: LGHNA, YSLEER. Here the CDR3 DNA reads TGCGCCAGCAGCCAAGAAACCGACAATGAGCAGTTCTTC. Encoded protein: CASSQETDNEQFF.

This clonotype appeared a few times. This chain links TRBV25-1 with TRBJ2-5; D not resolved. Germline loops: CDR1 MGHDK, CDR2 SYGVNS. V lost 2 bases and J lost 1, with 8 bases in between. CDR3 size: 14 residues. CDR3 sequence reads: CASSETETQETQYF. In DNA form, the CDR3 reads TGTGCCAGCAGTGAAACGGAGACCCAAGAGACCCAGTACTTC.

Many counts were recorded for this clonotype. This sequence joins TRBV5-5 and TRBJ1-3, with D unresolved. The CDR3 consists of 16 residues. Germline CDR1 is SGHKS and CDR2 is YYEKEE (reference sequence). Trimming cost V 0 bases and J 0 bases, with 10 bases left between them. CDR3 in amino acids: CASSLVQALSGNTIYF. DNA for the CDR3: TGTGCCAGCAGCTTGGTCCAGGCGCTCTCTGGAAACACCATATATTTT.

This clonotype was observed at least ten times. The rearrangement joins TRBV20-1 to TRBJ2-5, with D possibly being TRBD1 or TRBD2 (5 bases each). The germline V gene has CDR1 DFQATT and CDR2 SNEGSKA (reference sequence). V gave up 2 bases and J gave up 1 base, with 14 bases separating them. The CDR3 extends over 15 amino acids. For the CDR3, the DNA is TGCAGTGCTAGAATGGCAGGGAGAGGCCAAGAGACCCAGTACTTC. The encoded protein is CSARMAGRGQETQYF.

For this clonotype: The junction departs from germline at one end; a sequencing error may be responsible. The chain couples TRBV20-1 to TRBJ2-5; TRBD2 is a possible D gene (6 bases). This CDR3 has 13 residues. Germline CDR1 is DFQATT and CDR2 is SNEGSKA (reference sequence). CDR3 sequence (DNA): TGCAGTGCTAGGAAGCTCGGGGAGGAGACCCACTACTTC. This gives the protein CSARKLGEETHYF.

This clonotype came up a few times. The J gene is TRBJ1-1, the V gene TRBV12-3 or TRBV12-4; no firm D call. Trimming left V 4 bases short and J 8 bases short, with 14 bases between. The CDR3 loop spans 13 amino acids. DNA for the CDR3: TGTGCCAGCAGTTCTCCGGGCCGTAAAGAAGCTTTCTTT. Residues: CASSSPGRKEAFF.

This clonotype was recorded at least ten times. The chain carries TRBV29-1 and TRBJ2-7; weak D call: TRBD2 (5 bases). Germline-derived CDR1 and CDR2 are SQVTM and ANQGSEA. The ends were cut back, 6 bases at V and 3 bases at J, with 15 bases in the middle. The CDR3 has 13 amino acids. CDR3 in amino acids: CSVELGSLYEQYF. CDR3 coding DNA: TGCAGCGTCGAACTGGGGAGCCTCTACGAGCAGTACTTC.

The gene calls are TRBV12-3 or TRBV12-4 and TRBJ2-5; 9 bases line up with TRBD2. Trimming took 2 bases from V and 4 from J; bases not matched to a gene: 11. The CDR3 runs to 17 residues. The CDR3 protein is CASSLRRGGGAAETQYF. In DNA form, the CDR3 reads TGTGCCAGCAGTTTAAGGCGGGGCGGGGGGGCCGCAGAGACCCAGTACTTC.

There are many counts of this clonotype. This chain links TRBV10-2 with TRBJ2-2; 10 bases map to TRBD2. V shed 4 bases, J shed 0 bases, and the junction held 2 bases outside the gene matches. Germline CDR1 WSHSY, CDR2 SAAADI. The CDR3 sequence is 16 residues long. The CDR3 DNA sequence: TGCGCCAGCAGTGGGACTAGCGGAACGAACACCGGGGAGCTGTTTTTT. Translated, it gives CASSGTSGTNTGELFF.

A remark on this clonotype: At one of its ends the junction is not consistent with the germline gene, which may arise from a read error. The chain has TRBV29-1 and TRBJ1-1, with 8 positions matching TRBD1. Germline V gives CDR1 SQVTM, CDR2 ANQGSEA. This CDR3 comprises 14 residues. CDR3 protein: CSVEGGQGYTEPFF. For the CDR3, the DNA is TGCAGCGTTGAAGGAGGACAGGGATACACTGAACCTTTCTTT.

This clonotype was found a few times. This rearrangement joins TRBV6-5 to TRBJ2-6; a weak D match, TRBD2 (5 bases). This CDR3 spans 15 amino acids. Looked up from germline, CDR1 is MNHEY and CDR2 is SVGAGI. The ends were cut back, 2 bases at V and 0 bases at J, with 5 bases in the middle. Written as DNA, the CDR3 is TGTGCCAGCAGTTACGGAGGCTCTGGGGCCAACGTCCTGACTTTC. It translates to CASSYGGSGANVLTF.

This clonotype was seen more than once but under ten times. DNA of the CDR3: TGTGCCAGCAGACCAGGTTCGGGAGCGAACACTGAAGCTTTCTTT. It codes for CASRPGSGANTEAFF. The chain is built from TRBV11-1 and TRBJ1-1; D is undetermined. Germline values: CDR1 SGHAT, CDR2 FQDESV (reference sequence). Trimming removed 6 bases from V and 1 base from J, with 15 bases in between. The CDR3 consists of 15 residues.

This clonotype was counted at least ten times. V gene TRBV12-3 or TRBV12-4 combines with J gene TRBJ2-7; 9 nucleotides match TRBD1. CDR3 size: 14 residues. V was clipped by 4 bases and J by 2 bases; unmatched bases: 3. Written as DNA, the CDR3 is TGTGCCAGCAGTTGGGACAGGGCCCCCTACGAGCAGTACTTC. Amino acids: CASSWDRAPYEQYF.

This clonotype was seen a handful of times. The chain combines TRBV5-5 with TRBJ2-5, with D possibly matching TRBD1 (6 bases). Germline V lookup: CDR1 SGHKS, CDR2 YYEKEE (reference sequence). There are 16 residues in the CDR3. V gave up 4 bases and J gave up 2 bases, with 18 bases separating them. The CDR3 spells CASSPPWTADQETQYF. The CDR3 DNA is TGTGCCAGCAGCCCTCCCTGGACAGCTGATCAAGAGACCCAGTACTTC.

The chain uses TRBV19 and TRBJ1-5, with TRBD1 identical over 9 bases. The germline V gene has CDR1 LNHDA and CDR2 SQIVND (reference sequence). The CDR3 has 15 amino acids. Trimming at V came to 3 bases and at J to 7 bases, leaving 7 bases not matched to a gene. This chain's CDR3 is CASSMKDRGSQPQHF. In DNA, the CDR3 is TGTGCCAGTAGTATGAAGGACAGGGGTAGCCAGCCCCAGCATTTT.